This T cell receptor (beta chain) was recorded in a study of PD-L1 blockade in urothelial cancer (dated by TCRdb to between 2016 and 2019). In terms of the full investigation: Therapy was started in 2014 for all patients, and atezolizumab 1,200 mg was administered intravenously every 3 weeks. About 90% of the roughly 30 patients were identified as males with urothelial cancer of bladder origin, and a prior smoking history was reported by 18 of 29 patients. An ECOG performance status of 0 or 1 was recorded for the patients, and 0 to 3 prior chemotherapy regimens had been received by the patients. Blood samples were analyzed at 3 weeks after treatment start (second dose) and at 6 weeks after treatment start. A median of roughly 140,000 T cells and roughly 80,000 unique TCRs was obtained from blood samples, and a median clonality of roughly 0.08 was observed. The study, an exploratory multi-omic analysis, examined somatic, immune and clinical correlates of response to PD-L1 blockade with atezolizumab in urothelial cancer. Pretreatment tumor samples, along with matched peripheral blood collected serially before and after atezolizumab treatment, underwent TCR sequencing. Durable clinical benefit meant progression-free survival longer than 6 months, and TCR features were also tested against progression-free and overall survival. In the same patients, whole exome sequencing and RNA sequencing of pretreatment tumors were performed in addition to TCR sequencing. Durable clinical benefit was achieved by nine patients but not by the remaining 20. Pretreatment blood TCR-seq was available for about 27 patients, at least one posttreatment blood collection was obtained for 24 patients, and tumor TCR-seq was available for 24 patients. The paper as a whole reports these results and caveats: A pretreatment peripheral blood TCR clonality below the median was linked to improved progression-free and overall survival. At 3 weeks after the start of treatment, tumor-associated TCR clones in peripheral blood had expanded more in patients with durable benefit (n of about 21, p = 0.022). Because of the small sample size (n ≈ 27) and the many exploratory analyses performed, the results are intended to be regarded as hypothesis-generating.

A cohort of around 28 patients with locally advanced or metastatic urothelial carcinoma, treated at Memorial Sloan Kettering on a trial protocol, was included. Peripheral blood mononuclear cells were collected pretreatment and during treatment, at between 1 and 8 total time points per patient. The Qiagen DNeasy Blood extraction kit was used to purify genomic DNA from total PBMCs and tumor samples. PBMCs were collected pretreatment and during treatment and were isolated and stored as previously described. Turning to this clone: Its specific antigen is unknown. Base qualities are not at hand, and no much larger clone is one base apart.

To estimate absolute template abundance from read counts, synthetic TCR analog templates were spiked into each PCR. TCRbeta CDR3 regions were amplified from genomic DNA with bias-controlled V and J gene primers using the immunoSEQ assay. Rearranged TCRbeta segments were sequenced at approximately 20X coverage. The source study handled its data this way. Clustering was used to correct sequencing errors, and CDR3s were annotated against IMGT so that V, D and J genes could be assigned. Downstream analyses used only productive TCRbeta rearrangements and left out out-of-frame or stop-codon sequences. Clonality was computed as one minus Shannon entropy normalized by the log of the number of unique productive sequences. Clones differing between time points or between blood and tumor were identified using Fisher's exact test with Benjamini-Hochberg correction, with an adjusted p below 0.01 applied as the threshold. Here the immuneACCESS table is served through TCRdb, limited to in-frame sequences with V and J called. Missing clones are a known gap in these copies; in checked studies unresolved V genes cover under half, and the rest lacks a known reason. V and J calls plus clone size are reproduced from that table; the DNA served to infer D and trimming. The table for this sample lists some 100,000 clones; around 93% of them were counted only once. Of the sample, 0.75% to 0.95% is held by the ten largest clones.

This sequence originates from a woman of 80 years or more with urothelial cancer. The sample in question was PBMCs, obtained around atezolizumab (anti-PD-L1) treatment.

CDR3 region: CASSGTTDYEQYF. The sequenced DNA: TGTGCCAGCAGTGGGACTACAGATTACGAGCAGTACTTC. In this chain, TRBV6-1 is recombined with TRBJ2-7, with TRBD2 tentatively as D gene (6 bases match). As encoded in the germline V gene, CDR1 is MNHNS while CDR2 is SASEGT. V is shortened by 4 bases, J by 4 bases, and the region joining them spans 11 bases. Counted from cysteine to phenylalanine, this CDR3 has 13 amino acids. Just the 39-base CDR3 DNA is kept, in frame starting at base 1.